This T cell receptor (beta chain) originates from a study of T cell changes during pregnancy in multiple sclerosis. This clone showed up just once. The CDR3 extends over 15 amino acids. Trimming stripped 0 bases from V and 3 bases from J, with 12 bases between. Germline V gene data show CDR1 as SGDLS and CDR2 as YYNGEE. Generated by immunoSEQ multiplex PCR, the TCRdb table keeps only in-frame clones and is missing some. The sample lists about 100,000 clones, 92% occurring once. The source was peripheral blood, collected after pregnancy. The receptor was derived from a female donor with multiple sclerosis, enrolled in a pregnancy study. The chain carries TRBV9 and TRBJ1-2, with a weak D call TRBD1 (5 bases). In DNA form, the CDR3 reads TGTGCCAGCAGCGTAGGGGCACAAGGGGACTATGGCTACACCTTC. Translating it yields CASSVGAQGDYGYTF.